This TCR beta chain was sequenced during a study of T cell repertoires in cytomegalovirus infection. Study context: Well-studied HLA-B-restricted epitopes and recently identified HLA-C-restricted epitopes of CMV were both used in the study. Findings and caveats of the study: The ex vivo response showed dominance by HLA-C-restricted CMV-specific TCR beta clonotypes.

This clonotype was observed a handful of times. What it recognizes is unknown. Using its own MiXCR run on the reads, TCRdb lists one record per CDR3 protein. The table lists roughly 860,000 distinct CDR3 sequences, around a third of them singletons. From germline, CDR1 is MDHEN and CDR2 SYDVKM. The CDR3 runs to 18 residues. With 7 bases clipped from V and 2 bases from J, the junction kept 18 bases outside the gene matches. The V call is TRBV28, the J call TRBJ2-3, with 7 bases fitting TRBD2. The clonotype was recovered from a human donor in good health (CMV status not recorded). Some clones in this sample may be carry-over from other donors' samples. Sequenced here: cultured CD8+ T cells from PBMCs, sampled from culture after CMV antigen stimulation. The chain's CDR3 is CASNTSPSLAESTDTQYF. The CDR3 DNA reads TGTGCCAGCAACACCTCTCCGAGCCTAGCGGAATCCACAGATACGCAGTATTTT. The variable domain in full, with the rest retrieved from reference TRBV28 and TRBJ2-3, is DVKVTQSSRYLVKRTGEKVFLECVQDMDHENMFWYRQDPGLGLRLIYFSYDVKMKEKGDIPEGYSVSREKKERFSLILESASTNQTSMYLCASNTSPSLAESTDTQYFGPGTRLTVL.